These 31 T cell receptor beta chains were sequenced from one sample in a study of T cell responses to AZD1222 COVID-19 vaccine (dated by TCRdb to 2020 to 2022). Explained via the paper, the time point label denotes: baseline before first vaccination. Library generation was performed with the immunoSEQ multiplex PCR assay. TCRdb's version of the immuneACCESS table is confined to in-frame rearrangements and falls short of the full clone set. An unresolved V gene accounts for under half of the shortfall where checked; the remainder is of unknown origin. In all, the sample holds 80,000 or so clones, and 90% to 95% of those were seen once. The ten top clones hold 5.2% of the sample. Source: peripheral blood, taken on day 0 of AZD1222 vaccination. The receptor source for this set is an adult in good health.

The CDR3 reads CASSFTPLQADTQYF. As DNA, the CDR3 is TGTGCCAGCAGCTTTACGCCCCTGCAAGCAGATACGCAGTATTTT. The chain couples TRBV7-8 to TRBJ2-3; D remains unclear. Trimming pared 3 bases from V and 4 bases from J, leaving 14 bases between. Germline V CDR1 and CDR2: SGHVS, FQNEAQ. This CDR3 is built from 15 residues. The variable domain in full, completed from reference TRBV7-8 and TRBJ2-3, reads GAGVSQSPRYKVAKRGQDVALRCDPISGHVSLFWYQQALGQGPEFLTYFQNEAQLDKSGLPSDRFFAERPEGSVSTLKIQRTQQEDSAVYLCASSFTPLQADTQYFGPGTRLTVL.

The rearrangement joins TRBV27 to TRBJ2-7; 7 bases align to TRBD1. Germline CDR1 reads MNHEY; CDR2 reads SMNVEV (reference sequence). The CDR3 totals 14 residues. J lost 4 bases, V lost 6 bases, and 9 bases had no gene match. CDR3 protein: CASSYTSTGYEQYF. For the CDR3, the DNA is TGTGCCAGCAGCTACACCTCGACAGGGTACGAGCAGTACTTC.

The genes are TRBV9 and TRBJ2-7; 8 bases align to TRBD1. The trim removed 4 bases at V and 3 bases at J, leaving 9 bases unmatched. Germline values: CDR1 SGDLS, CDR2 YYNGEE. The CDR3 has 15 residues. The CDR3 is CASSLGQGASYEQYF. CDR3 sequence (DNA): TGTGCCAGCAGCCTCGGACAGGGAGCCAGCTACGAGCAGTACTTC.

This clone is a singleton in its sample. The chain employs TRBV5-1 and TRBJ1-1, with 9 positions matching TRBD1. With V trimmed by 4 bases and J by 1 base, 2 bases remained unmatched. The CDR3 runs 14 residues. The germline V gene encodes CDR1 SGHRS and CDR2 YFSETQ. The CDR3 sequence is CASSRTGANTEAFF. The CDR3 region has the DNA TGCGCCAGCAGCCGGACAGGGGCGAACACTGAAGCTTTCTTT. Combining the CDR3 with reference TRBV5-1 and TRBJ1-1 gives the whole variable domain KAGVTQTPRYLIKTRGQQVTLSCSPISGHRSVSWYQQTPGQGLQFLFEYFSETQRNKGNFPGRFSGRQFSNSRSEMNVSTLELGDSALYLCASSRTGANTEAFFGQGTRLTVV.

This clone is medium-sized in the sample. V usage is TRBV28 and J usage is TRBJ2-7; unclear D gene. The V end was cut by 4 bases, the J end by 7 bases, with 14 bases between. The CDR3 is 13 amino acids. Germline CDR1 is MDHEN and CDR2 is SYDVKM. The CDR3 DNA is TGTGCCAGCAGTTCCCCCGGCGAGTGGGAGCAGTACTTC. This encodes CASSSPGEWEQYF.

The chain recombines TRBV19 with TRBJ1-1; no reliable D call. The CDR3 has 14 amino acids. In germline, CDR1 is LNHDA, CDR2 SQIVND (reference sequence). V gave up 3 bases and J gave up 1 base, with 9 bases separating them. The CDR3 nucleotides read TGTGCCAGTAGTATTACCCCGGGGAACACTGAAGCTTTCTTT. The encoded protein is CASSITPGNTEAFF.

The rearrangement joins TRBV28 to TRBJ1-5, with no clear D. Trimming left V 6 bases short and J 6 bases short, with 18 bases between. CDR1 and CDR2 from the germline V gene are MDHEN and SYDVKM. This CDR3 is built from 15 residues. The CDR3 bases are TGTGCCAGCAGGGGTCACGGGGTAACGAGTCAGCCCCAGCATTTT. The encoded protein is CASRGHGVTSQPQHF.

V gene TRBV18 combines with J gene TRBJ1-4, with unresolved D. The V end lost 0 bases, the J end lost 3 bases, and 17 bases lay between the germline ends. Germline V CDR1 and CDR2: KGHSH, LQKENI. CDR3 length: 18 residues. The CDR3 DNA reads as TGTGCCAGCTCACCACCGAGTCGACGGAGCGCGGCTAATGAAAAACTGTTTTTT. Translated, it gives CASSPPSRRSAANEKLFF.

This clone was counted a few times. The chain has TRBV27 and TRBJ2-1; unclear D gene. This CDR3 is built from 12 residues. V lost 3 bases to trimming and J lost 4 bases, with 4 bases between them. Germline CDR1 reads MNHEY; CDR2 reads SMNVEV (reference sequence). As DNA, the CDR3 is TGTGCCAGCAGTTTGGGTTACAATGAGCAGTTCTTC. This translates into CASSLGYNEQFF.

The V gene is TRBV29-1, the J gene TRBJ1-1, with D uncertain. CDR1 and CDR2 from the germline V gene are SQVTM and ANQGSEA. The germline V and J ends were trimmed by 1 base and 1 base, with 13 bases remaining between them. The CDR3 is 15 residues long. CDR3 in amino acids: CSVEGGRTANTEAFF. The CDR3 DNA sequence: TGCAGCGTTGAAGGGGGTCGAACAGCGAACACTGAAGCTTTCTTT.

The chain employs TRBV5-1 and TRBJ1-5; 7 positions agree with TRBD1. J lost 1 base, V lost 1 base, and 2 bases had no gene match. Germline-derived CDR1 and CDR2 are SGHRS and YFSETQ. CDR3 length: 15 residues. The CDR3 DNA sequence: TGCGCCAGCAGCTTGTCAGGGGGGAGCAATCAGCCCCAGCATTTT. Residues: CASSLSGGSNQPQHF. Looking up the rest from reference TRBV5-1 and TRBJ1-5 gives the full variable domain: KAGVTQTPRYLIKTRGQQVTLSCSPISGHRSVSWYQQTPGQGLQFLFEYFSETQRNKGNFPGRFSGRQFSNSRSEMNVSTLELGDSALYLCASSLSGGSNQPQHFGDGTRLSIL.

This clone was picked up one time. The rearrangement joins TRBV28 to TRBJ2-7; maybe TRBD1 (6 bases). Germline CDR1 is MDHEN and CDR2 is SYDVKM. V lost 4 bases, J lost 2 bases, and 21 bases lay in between. The CDR3 runs 17 residues. CDR3: CASSSPIEDSFTYEQYF. The CDR3 DNA reads TGTGCCAGCAGTTCACCGATCGAGGACAGCTTCACCTACGAGCAGTACTTC. The full variable domain, rest sourced from reference TRBV28 and TRBJ2-7, is DVKVTQSSRYLVKRTGEKVFLECVQDMDHENMFWYRQDPGLGLRLIYFSYDVKMKEKGDIPEGYSVSREKKERFSLILESASTNQTSMYLCASSSPIEDSFTYEQYFGPGTRLTVT.

V and J are TRBV18 and TRBJ1-5; D is possibly TRBD1 (6 bases). This CDR3 contains 13 residues. The germline CDR1 and CDR2 sequences are KGHSH and LQKENI. Trimming removed 4 bases from V and 5 bases from J, with 9 bases in between. CDR3 bases: TGTGCCAGCTCACGCGAGGGGGATCAGCCCCAGCATTTT. Translation: CASSREGDQPQHF.

The gene calls are TRBV30 and TRBJ1-1; D remains ambiguous. This CDR3 contains 11 residues. Between the trimmed V and J ends, which lost 7 bases and 6 bases, there was a span of 12 bases. Germline V CDR1 and CDR2: GTSNPN, SVGIG (reference sequence). The CDR3 DNA reads as TGTGCCTCTTCCTGGTACGCTGAAGCTTTCTTT. Residues: CASSWYAEAFF.

As for this clone: Within the sample, other DNA sequences also encode this same CDR3. This sequence joins TRBV18 and TRBJ1-1; tentative D call: TRBD1 (6 bases). Germline V gives CDR1 KGHSH, CDR2 LQKENI. CDR3 length: 14 amino acids. Trimming took 1 base from V and 5 from J, leaving 11 bases between them. In DNA, the CDR3 is TGTGCCAGCTCACCACAGGGAGGGGGGACTGAAGCTTTCTTT. This sequence encodes CASSPQGGGTEAFF.

The chain recombines TRBV5-6 with TRBJ2-3; D gene ambiguous. The CDR3 has 13 residues. Germline values: CDR1 SGHDT, CDR2 YYEEEE. The V gene lost 1 base and the J gene lost 10 bases, with 13 bases spanning the gap. This CDR3 reads CASSLWSSTPQYF. The CDR3 region has the DNA TGTGCCAGCAGCTTGTGGTCCTCAACACCGCAGTATTTT.

J is TRBJ1-2 and V is TRBV2; D not certain. CDR3 length equals 14 residues. Germline V gene data show CDR1 as SNHLY and CDR2 as FYNNEI. V dropped 0 bases and J dropped 5 bases, with 10 bases sitting between them. In DNA, the CDR3 is TGTGCCAGCAGTGAAGCGCCCTCAGGTTATGGCTACACCTTC. It is translated as CASSEAPSGYGYTF.

The chain couples TRBV10-3 to TRBJ1-1, with 9 bases lining up with TRBD1. Germline V gene sequence: CDR1 ENHRY, CDR2 SYGVKD. The V gene end was trimmed by 6 bases and the J gene end by 7 bases; junction bases not matched to a gene: 6. The CDR3 runs to 13 residues. DNA for the CDR3: TGTGCCATCAGCAAGGGACAGGGCCTTGAAGCTTTCTTT. This encodes CAISKGQGLEAFF.

This chain links TRBV28 with TRBJ2-7; TRBD1 or TRBD2 may be the D gene (5 bases each). In germline, CDR1 is MDHEN, CDR2 SYDVKM. The CDR3 loop spans 12 amino acids. The V and J ends lost 6 bases and 3 bases respectively, with 9 bases between them. This CDR3 is CASSRDVYEQYF. CDR3 nucleotide sequence: TGTGCCAGCAGCAGGGACGTCTACGAGCAGTACTTC.

The J gene is TRBJ1-1, the V gene TRBV19; 10 nucleotides agree with TRBD1. J was trimmed by 2 bases and V by 3 bases; bases with no gene match: 6. Germline V CDR1 and CDR2: LNHDA, SQIVND (reference sequence). CDR3 length equals 16 residues. This CDR3 reads CASSIVGTGANTEAFF. CDR3 sequence (DNA): TGTGCCAGTAGTATTGTTGGGACAGGGGCCAACACTGAAGCTTTCTTT.

CDR3 amino acids: CASNPLGAGAEQFF. The DNA of the CDR3 is TGTGCCAGCAACCCCCTGGGAGCGGGGGCCGAGCAGTTCTTC. V gene TRBV7-9 combines with J gene TRBJ2-1; 8 bases fit TRBD2. From germline, CDR1 is SEHNR and CDR2 FQNEAQ (reference sequence). The CDR3 loop spans 14 amino acids. With 7 bases clipped from V and 10 bases from J, the junction kept 12 bases outside the gene matches.

This clone came up once. The chain carries TRBV19 and TRBJ1-5, with 7 bases fitting TRBD1. Unmatched junction bases numbered 9, after V lost 8 bases and J lost 2 bases. Per the germline V gene, CDR1 is LNHDA and CDR2 is SQIVND (reference sequence). This CDR3 has 15 amino acids. The CDR3 protein is CASQRGQLGNQPQHF. CDR3 DNA: TGTGCCAGTCAAAGGGGACAGCTGGGCAATCAGCCCCAGCATTTT. The full variable domain, completed using reference TRBV19 and TRBJ1-5, is DGGITQSPKYLFRKEGQNVTLSCEQNLNHDAMYWYRQDPGQGLRLIYYSQIVNDFQKGDIAEGYSVSREKKESFPLTVTSAQKNPTAFYLCASQRGQLGNQPQHFGDGTRLSIL.

This clone was observed a few times. V usage is TRBV3-1 (or the pseudogene TRBV3-2) and J usage is TRBJ1-2; a weak D match, TRBD1 (5 bases). In germline, CDR1 is LGHDT, CDR2 YNNKEL (reference sequence). Trimming stripped 0 bases from V and 2 bases from J, with 13 bases between. The CDR3 has 16 residues. This CDR3 is CASSQDGTMYNYGYTF. CDR3 bases: TGTGCCAGCAGCCAAGATGGGACGATGTACAACTATGGCTACACCTTC.

This clone was seen once. J is TRBJ2-1 and V is TRBV24-1, with D possibly called TRBD1 or TRBD2 (5 bases each). Germline values: CDR1 KGHDR, CDR2 SFDVKD. This CDR3 is built from 17 residues. Trimming shortened V by 6 bases and J by 8 bases, and 25 bases separated the two germline ends. Here the CDR3 DNA reads TGTGCCACCAGTAATCCGGGACCACAGCGAGGTCGCGATGAGCAGTTCTTC. Its translation is CATSNPGPQRGRDEQFF.

This rearrangement joins TRBV6-4 to TRBJ1-2; D is uncertain. CDR3 length equals 11 residues. Germline V lookup: CDR1 MRHNA, CDR2 SNTAGT. Trimming removed 7 bases at V and 4 bases at J, with 7 bases between. CDR3 DNA sequence: TGTGCCAGCACCTACACCTATGGCTACACCTTC. Residues: CASTYTYGYTF.

The chain links TRBV7-2 to TRBJ2-7, with TRBD1 matching over 7 bases. Trimming removed 4 bases from V and 2 bases from J; junction bases left unmatched: 11. The CDR3 spans 16 residues. Per germline, CDR1 SGHTA and CDR2 FQGNSA. The CDR3 protein is CASSWRGTEGAYEQYF. In DNA form, the CDR3 reads TGTGCCAGCAGCTGGAGAGGGACAGAGGGAGCCTACGAGCAGTACTTC.

V usage is TRBV25-1 and J usage is TRBJ1-1; 7 bases map to TRBD1. V dropped 5 bases and J dropped 1; count of bases not matched to a gene: 1. The length of the CDR3 is 13 residues. The germline V gene has CDR1 MGHDK and CDR2 SYGVNS. CDR3 sequence reads: CASSRTGNTEAFF. The CDR3 bases are TGTGCCAGCAGTCGGACAGGGAACACTGAAGCTTTCTTT.

The chain recombines TRBV6-1 with TRBJ2-3; 8 bases match TRBD1. Germline CDR1 and CDR2: MNHNS and SASEGT. The CDR3 spans 15 residues. The V and J ends lost 2 bases and 0 bases, in that order; junction bases with no gene match: 1. This CDR3 is CASSERDRSTDTQYF. The CDR3 bases are TGTGCCAGCAGTGAAAGGGACAGGAGCACAGATACGCAGTATTTT.

The chain uses TRBV7-9 and TRBJ1-2, with D tentatively TRBD1 (6 bases). V was shortened by 5 bases and J by 7 bases, with 17 bases between the two germline ends. From germline, CDR1 is SEHNR and CDR2 FQNEAQ (reference sequence). The CDR3 length is 14 residues. CDR3 residues: CASSRRLQGGGYTF. DNA for the CDR3: TGTGCCAGCAGCCGCCGACTACAGGGTGGTGGCTACACCTTC.

The chain is built from TRBV3-1 (or the pseudogene TRBV3-2) and TRBJ2-5, with 7 nucleotides matching TRBD2. This CDR3 is 17 amino acids long. CDR1 LGHDT and CDR2 YNNKEL come from the germline V gene (reference sequence). V gave up 5 bases and J gave up 3 bases; unmatched junction bases: 15. CDR3 in DNA: TGTGCCAGCAGCTTAGGCCGGGGAGGGCGGGGGAAAGAGACCCAGTACTTC. Translated: CASSLGRGGRGKETQYF.

The genes are TRBV6-5 and TRBJ1-2; D is unclear. Germline lookup yields CDR1 MNHEY and CDR2 SVGAGI. The V end was cut by 5 bases, the J end by 7 bases, with 14 bases between. This CDR3 is 13 amino acids long. CDR3 residues: CASSTSKMGGYTF. Here the CDR3 DNA reads TGTGCCAGCAGTACATCAAAAATGGGTGGCTACACCTTC.